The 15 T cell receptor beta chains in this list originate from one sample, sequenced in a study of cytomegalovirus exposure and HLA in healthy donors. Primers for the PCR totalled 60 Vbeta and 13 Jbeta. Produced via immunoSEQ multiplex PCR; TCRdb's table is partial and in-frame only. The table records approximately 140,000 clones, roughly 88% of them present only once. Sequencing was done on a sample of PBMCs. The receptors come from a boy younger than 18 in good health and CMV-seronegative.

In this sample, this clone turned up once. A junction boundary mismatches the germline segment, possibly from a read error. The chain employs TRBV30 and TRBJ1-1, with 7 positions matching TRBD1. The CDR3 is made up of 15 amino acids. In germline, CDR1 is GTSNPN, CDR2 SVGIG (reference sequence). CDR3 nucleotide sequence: TGTGCCTGGACCTGGAAGGACAGGCCCCGTACTGAAGCTCTCTTT. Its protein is CAWTWKDRPRTEALF.

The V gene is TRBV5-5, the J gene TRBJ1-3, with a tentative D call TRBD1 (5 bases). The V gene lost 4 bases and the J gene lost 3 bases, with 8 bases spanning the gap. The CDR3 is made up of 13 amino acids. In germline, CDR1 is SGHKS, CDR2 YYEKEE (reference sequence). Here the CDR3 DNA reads TGTGCCAGCAGCGCAGGGTTTGGAAACACCATATATTTT. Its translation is CASSAGFGNTIYF.

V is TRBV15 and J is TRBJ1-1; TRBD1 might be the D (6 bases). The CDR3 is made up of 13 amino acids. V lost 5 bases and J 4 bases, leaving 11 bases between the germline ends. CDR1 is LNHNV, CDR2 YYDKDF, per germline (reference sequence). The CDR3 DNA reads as TGTGCCACCAGCCCTGGACAGAGCACTGAAGCTTTCTTT. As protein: CATSPGQSTEAFF.

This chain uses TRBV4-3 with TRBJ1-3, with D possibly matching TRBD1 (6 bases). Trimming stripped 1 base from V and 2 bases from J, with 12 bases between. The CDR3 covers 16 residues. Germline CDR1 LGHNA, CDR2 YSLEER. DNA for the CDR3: TGCGCCAGCAGCCAAGTTAACAGGGCGGCTGGAAACACCATATATTTT. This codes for CASSQVNRAAGNTIYF.

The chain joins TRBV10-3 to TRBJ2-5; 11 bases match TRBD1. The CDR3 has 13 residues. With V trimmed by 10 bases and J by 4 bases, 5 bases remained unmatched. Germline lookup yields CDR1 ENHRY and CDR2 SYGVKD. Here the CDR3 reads CATGDRGSETQYF. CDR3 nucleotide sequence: TGTGCCACTGGGGACAGGGGGTCAGAGACCCAGTACTTC.

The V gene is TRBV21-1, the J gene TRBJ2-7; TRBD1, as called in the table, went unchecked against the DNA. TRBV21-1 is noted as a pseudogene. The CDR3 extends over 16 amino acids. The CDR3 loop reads CASSKRAQGGSYEQYF. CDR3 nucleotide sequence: TGTGCCAGCAGCAAAAGGGCACAGGGGGGGTCCTACGAGCAGTACTTC.

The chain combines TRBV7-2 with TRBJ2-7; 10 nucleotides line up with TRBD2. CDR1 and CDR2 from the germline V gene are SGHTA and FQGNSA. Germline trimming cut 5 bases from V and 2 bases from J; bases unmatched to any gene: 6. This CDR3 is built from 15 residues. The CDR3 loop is CASSIGLAETYEQYF. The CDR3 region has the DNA TGTGCCAGCAGCATAGGACTAGCGGAGACCTACGAGCAGTACTTC.

This chain's CDR3 is CASSLRQGETTTGELFF. The CDR3 bases are TGCGCCAGCAGCCTACGACAGGGGGAGACTACCACCGGGGAGCTGTTTTTT. The J gene is TRBJ2-2, the V gene TRBV4-1; the match to TRBD1 covers 9 bases. Germline loops: CDR1 MGHRA, CDR2 YSYEKL. The CDR3 has 17 amino acids. The J segment lost 4 bases and the V segment lost 4 bases, leaving 10 bases of the junction unmatched.

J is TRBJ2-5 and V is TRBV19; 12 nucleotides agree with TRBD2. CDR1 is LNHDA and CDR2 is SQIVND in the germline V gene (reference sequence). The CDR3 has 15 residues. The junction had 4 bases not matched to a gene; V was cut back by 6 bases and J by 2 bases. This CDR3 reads CASRSLAGGQETQYF. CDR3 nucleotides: TGTGCCAGTAGATCACTAGCGGGGGGACAAGAGACCCAGTACTTC.

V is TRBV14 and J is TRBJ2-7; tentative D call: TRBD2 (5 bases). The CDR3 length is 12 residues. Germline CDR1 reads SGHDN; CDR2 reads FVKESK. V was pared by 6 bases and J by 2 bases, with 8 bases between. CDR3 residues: CASSRGPYEQYF. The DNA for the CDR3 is TGTGCCAGCAGTCGGGGTCCCTACGAGCAGTACTTC.

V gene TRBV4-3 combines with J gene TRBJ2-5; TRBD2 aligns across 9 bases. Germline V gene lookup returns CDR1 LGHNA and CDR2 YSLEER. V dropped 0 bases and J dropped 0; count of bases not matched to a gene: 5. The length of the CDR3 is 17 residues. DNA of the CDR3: TGCGCCAGCAGCCAAGAGTCAGCGGGAGGCTACCAAGAGACCCAGTACTTC. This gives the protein CASSQESAGGYQETQYF.

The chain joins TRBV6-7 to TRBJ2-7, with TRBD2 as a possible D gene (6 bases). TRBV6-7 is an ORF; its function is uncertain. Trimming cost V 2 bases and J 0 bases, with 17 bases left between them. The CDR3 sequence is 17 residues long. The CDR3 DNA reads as TGTGCCAGCAGTTACGGCGCAGGACTACGAAGCTCCTACGAGCAGTACTTC. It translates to CASSYGAGLRSSYEQYF.

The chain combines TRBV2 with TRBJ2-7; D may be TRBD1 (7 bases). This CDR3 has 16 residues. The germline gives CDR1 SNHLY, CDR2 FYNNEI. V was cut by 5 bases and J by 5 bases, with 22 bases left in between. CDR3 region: CASSSMFRQGGDEQYF. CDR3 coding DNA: TGTGCCAGCAGTTCGATGTTTAGACAGGGAGGCGACGAGCAGTACTTC.

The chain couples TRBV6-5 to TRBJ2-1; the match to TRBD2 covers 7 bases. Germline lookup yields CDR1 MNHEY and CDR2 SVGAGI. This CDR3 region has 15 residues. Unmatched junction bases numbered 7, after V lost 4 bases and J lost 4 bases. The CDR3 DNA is TGTGCCAGCAGTTCGCTGGGGGGGGTATACAATGAGCAGTTCTTC. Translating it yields CASSSLGGVYNEQFF.

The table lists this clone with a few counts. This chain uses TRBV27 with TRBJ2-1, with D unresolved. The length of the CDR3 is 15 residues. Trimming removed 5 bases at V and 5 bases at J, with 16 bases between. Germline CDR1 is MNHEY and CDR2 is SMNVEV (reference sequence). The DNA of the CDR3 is TGTGCCAGCAGTCCATTTGAGACTCGACACAATGAGCAGTTCTTC. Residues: CASSPFETRHNEQFF.